The source of this TCR beta chain is a study of blood T cells in healthy people across ages. Study information: For every two T cells, template switching captured about one barcoded beta molecule. Study-wide results and caveats: Strong correlation was found linking TCR beta diversity to naive T cell percentage. There was no known CMV status for donors, so expanded clonotype changes were possibly confounded.

PCR was performed a second time for about 7 to 11 cycles using a sample-barcoded 5' primer and a J-beta primer mix. TCRdb recomputed calls from the 5' RACE reads with MiXCR, one row per CDR3 protein. The data hold about 680,000 distinct CDR3 sequences, with around 45% observed a single time. Samples each yielded at least 6 micrograms of total RNA. With respect to this clonotype: Its antigen remains unidentified.

Germline assignment: CDR1 SQVTM and CDR2 ANQGSEA. This CDR3 region has 16 residues. Germline trimming cut 7 bases from V and 0 bases from J; bases unmatched to any gene: 10. The clonotype originates from a woman aged 60-70 years in good health. The genes are TRBV29-1 and TRBJ1-4, with 8 bases lining up with TRBD1. Input material: blood. This CDR3 is CSARDRYDATNEKLFF. CDR3 DNA sequence: TGCAGCGCCCGGGACAGGTACGATGCAACTAATGAAAAACTGTTTTTT.